This T cell receptor (beta chain) was identified during a study of identical twins. Study results and limitations: With beta out-of-frame sequences, excess sharing by twins was weaker.

CDR1 and CDR2 from the germline V gene are SGHTA and FQGNSA. The V gene lost 5 bases and the J gene lost 5 bases, with 11 bases spanning the gap. The CDR3 spans 13 residues. This clonotype was observed a handful of times. Its antigen is still unknown. It was template switching that added a universal primer site, and there were unique molecular identifiers on the cDNA. TCRdb re-called the 5' RACE reads through MiXCR, storing one row per CDR3 protein. The repertoire consists of 1.5 million to 2 million distinct CDR3 sequences, with 25% to 35% occurring once and the leading ten covering under 0.35%. The chain links TRBV7-2 to TRBJ2-3; D gene uncertain. Sequencing used cord blood. The sequence was collected from a newborn girl in good health. CDR3 sequence: CASSTDRVDTQYF. DNA for the CDR3: TGTGCCAGCAGCACCGACCGTGTAGATACGCAGTATTTT.